The next 22 T cell receptor beta chains were all read from a single sample in a study of cytomegalovirus exposure and HLA in healthy donors. PCR amplification relied on 60 Vbeta primers (plus 13 Jbeta primers). Using immunoSEQ multiplex PCR, the repertoire was profiled, and TCRdb retains in-frame clones only, with some absent. There are about 200,000 clones in the sample; approximately 82% occur only once, and approximately 3.8% lies in the top ten. The specimen sequenced was PBMCs. These receptors were taken from a male donor in good health and CMV-seronegative.

The rearrangement uses TRBV21-1 and TRBJ2-3; the tabulated D call, TRBD1, remains unverified against the DNA. TRBV21-1 is a pseudogene segment. The CDR3 has 15 amino acids. The CDR3 protein is CASSKNTDNTDTQYF. DNA of the CDR3: TGTGCCAGCAGCAAAAATACAGATAACACAGATACGCAGTATTTT.

Points on this clone: At one end the junction does not follow the germline gene, possibly because of a read error. CDR3: CSSSSVLAGDYEQYF. CDR3 nucleotides: TGTTCCAGCAGCTCTGTTCTAGCGGGGGACTACGAGCAGTACTTC. This rearrangement joins TRBV7-9 to TRBJ2-7; 10 nucleotides agree with TRBD2. This CDR3 has 15 residues. Germline V lookup: CDR1 SEHNR, CDR2 FQNEAQ (reference sequence).

CDR3 sequence reads: CASSLEVARSSYEQYF. The CDR3 DNA follows: TGCGCCAGCAGCTTGGAGGTCGCCCGGAGCTCCTACGAGCAGTACTTC. The V and J genes are TRBV5-1 and TRBJ2-5; D gene uncertain. With the DNA end fitting TRBJ2-7 better, the J assignment may be wrong. The CDR3 has 16 residues. Germline lookup yields CDR1 SGHRS and CDR2 YFSETQ.

V is TRBV14 and J is TRBJ1-2, with 8 bases identical to TRBD1. The J segment lost 4 bases and the V segment lost 1 base, leaving 5 bases of the junction unmatched. CDR1 and CDR2 (germline): SGHDN, FVKESK. The CDR3 length is 15 residues. In nucleotides, the CDR3 is TGTGCCAGCAGCCAAGTGGACAGGGCTTTCTATGGCTACACCTTC. Amino acids: CASSQVDRAFYGYTF.

This rearrangement joins TRBV14 to TRBJ1-2, with a tentative D call TRBD1 (5 bases). This CDR3 is built from 14 residues. Trimming removed 8 bases at V and 5 bases at J, with 18 bases between. Germline V CDR1 and CDR2: SGHDN, FVKESK. The CDR3 DNA follows: TGTGCCAGCGGCCGCGACAGTATACCTTATGGCTACACCTTC. It codes for CASGRDSIPYGYTF.

This chain connects TRBV11-2 to TRBJ2-7; 8 bases fit TRBD2. V trimming: 1 base; J trimming: 7 bases; junction bases outside the gene matches: 9. The germline gives CDR1 SGHAT, CDR2 FQNNGV. CDR3 length equals 15 residues. Here the CDR3 reads CASSLGTGGPREQYF. DNA of the CDR3: TGTGCCAGCAGCTTAGGGACGGGAGGGCCGCGAGAGCAGTACTTC.

This clone was found a few times. The chain links TRBV5-5 to TRBJ2-2, with a possible D match to TRBD1 (6 bases). CDR1 is SGHKS and CDR2 is YYEKEE in the germline V gene (reference sequence). The CDR3 is made up of 18 amino acids. Trimming removed 0 bases from V and 2 bases from J, with 17 bases in between. CDR3 amino acids: CASSLAVQGSPNTGELFF. DNA for the CDR3: TGTGCCAGCAGCTTGGCTGTACAGGGATCGCCAAACACCGGGGAGCTGTTTTTT.

The rearrangement uses TRBV4-1 and TRBJ2-1; no definite D call. Germline CDR1 MGHRA, CDR2 YSYEKL. The CDR3 has 11 amino acids. The V gene lost 3 bases and the J gene lost 7 bases, with 4 bases spanning the gap. As DNA, the CDR3 is TGCGCCAGCAGCCATCGGAATGAGCAGTTCTTC. It yields the protein CASSHRNEQFF.

This chain links TRBV7-9 with TRBJ2-7, with D uncertain. V was pared by 4 bases and J by 5 bases, with 12 bases between. The CDR3 contains 13 residues. From germline, CDR1 is SEHNR and CDR2 FQNEAQ (reference sequence). The CDR3 region is CASSSPPLHEQYF. The CDR3 DNA is TGTGCCAGCAGCTCACCGCCGCTACACGAGCAGTACTTC.

This chain connects TRBV2 to TRBJ2-3; 12 bases agree with TRBD2. Per the germline V gene, CDR1 is SNHLY and CDR2 is FYNNEI. Trimming took 6 bases from V and 4 from J; bases not matched to a gene: 8. The CDR3 runs to 16 residues. The CDR3 sequence is CASRQLAGGTSDTQYF. In DNA, the CDR3 is TGTGCCAGCAGGCAGCTAGCGGGAGGGACGTCAGATACGCAGTATTTT. Using reference TRBV2 and TRBJ2-3 for the parts outside the CDR3, the full variable domain is EPEVTQTPSHQVTQMGQEVILRCVPISNHLYFYWYRQILGQKVEFLVSFYNNEISEKSEIFDDQFSVERPDGSNFTLKIRSTKLEDSAMYFCASRQLAGGTSDTQYFGPGTRLTVL.

V gene TRBV4-1 combines with J gene TRBJ2-3, with 9 bases aligning to TRBD2. CDR3 length equals 17 residues. V lost 4 bases and J lost 2; bases outside the gene matches: 10. The germline V gene encodes CDR1 MGHRA and CDR2 YSYEKL. Written as DNA, the CDR3 is TGCGCCAGCAGCCCGGAAGGACTAGCGACTTTCACAGATACGCAGTATTTT. It codes for CASSPEGLATFTDTQYF.

This sequence joins TRBV30 and TRBJ1-2; perhaps TRBD1 as D (5 bases). In germline, CDR1 is GTSNPN, CDR2 SVGIG (reference sequence). The length of the CDR3 is 17 residues. V was clipped by 8 bases and J by 2 bases, with 27 bases between them. In DNA, the CDR3 is TGTGCCGCTCCGGCGGACGGGCTGACCAGGGTAAACTATGGCTACACCTTC. Amino acid sequence: CAAPADGLTRVNYGYTF.

Of note for this clone: The same CDR3 also results from other DNA sequences found in this sample. The chain couples TRBV18 to TRBJ2-7; D is perhaps TRBD1 (6 bases). Germline V gene lookup returns CDR1 KGHSH and CDR2 LQKENI. This CDR3 spans 14 amino acids. The V and J ends lost 3 bases and 0 bases respectively, with 9 bases between them. This chain's CDR3 is CASSPGQSSYEQYF. In DNA, the CDR3 is TGTGCCAGCTCACCTGGACAGAGCTCCTACGAGCAGTACTTC.

The genes are TRBV5-1 and TRBJ2-1, with D possibly matching TRBD2 (6 bases). Trimming cost V 4 bases and J 12 bases, with 17 bases left between them. Germline CDR1 is SGHRS and CDR2 is YFSETQ. This CDR3 spans 13 amino acids. This CDR3 reads CASSREQVSGQFF. CDR3 nucleotide sequence: TGCGCCAGCAGCCGGGAGCAGGTATCGGGGCAGTTCTTC. Filled out from reference TRBV5-1 and TRBJ2-1, the complete variable domain reads KAGVTQTPRYLIKTRGQQVTLSCSPISGHRSVSWYQQTPGQGLQFLFEYFSETQRNKGNFPGRFSGRQFSNSRSEMNVSTLELGDSALYLCASSREQVSGQFFGPGTRLTVL.

This chain connects TRBV10-3 to TRBJ2-7; 10 bases are a match to TRBD1. J was trimmed by 0 bases and V by 5 bases; bases with no gene match: 7. CDR1 is ENHRY, CDR2 SYGVKD, per germline. The CDR3 loop spans 16 amino acids. This CDR3 is CAISRDRGSSSYEQYF. CDR3 in DNA: TGTGCCATCAGTCGGGACAGGGGCTCCAGCTCCTACGAGCAGTACTTC.

The V gene is TRBV2, the J gene TRBJ1-1; 8 bases line up with TRBD1. This CDR3 has 15 residues. Germline values: CDR1 SNHLY, CDR2 FYNNEI. J lost 0 bases, V lost 10 bases, and 10 bases had no gene match. The CDR3 region has the DNA TGTGCCACACAATACAGGGGGTCTATGAACACTGAAGCTTTCTTT. Translated: CATQYRGSMNTEAFF.

The chain recombines TRBV6-1 with TRBJ1-5; 10 nucleotides match TRBD1. V was clipped by 6 bases and J by 6 bases; unmatched bases: 8. CDR3 length: 15 residues. CDR1 is MNHNS, CDR2 SASEGT, per germline. This CDR3 is CASSEYRQGAQPQHF. The CDR3 region has the DNA TGTGCCAGCAGCGAATACCGACAGGGGGCTCAGCCCCAGCATTTT.

With respect to this clone: One end of the junction is discordant with germline, which a read error may explain. J is TRBJ2-5 and V is TRBV7-9, with 12 bases lining up with TRBD1. The V gene's germline CDR1 is SEHNR and CDR2 FQNEAQ (reference sequence). The CDR3 is 16 residues long. The chain's CDR3 is CSSSFGDRGLQETQYF. The CDR3 nucleotides are TGTTCCAGCAGCTTCGGGGACAGGGGGCTCCAAGAGACCCAGTACTTC.

Only one count was recorded for this clone. The J gene is TRBJ1-2, the V gene TRBV7-3, with unresolved D. V lost 6 bases and J lost 6, with 11 bases in between. The CDR3 has 12 amino acids. Germline V CDR1 and CDR2: SGHTA, FQGTGA. CDR3 sequence (DNA): TGTGCCAGCAGTCCAATGGAGGATGGCTACACCTTC. Translation: CASSPMEDGYTF.

V usage is TRBV4-1 and J usage is TRBJ2-7; no firm D call. CDR1 and CDR2 from the germline V gene are MGHRA and YSYEKL. This CDR3 comprises 14 residues. V was trimmed by 3 bases and J by 1 base, leaving 10 bases between them. CDR3 in amino acids: CASSQVRLSYEQYF. The CDR3 DNA reads TGCGCCAGCAGCCAGGTCCGCCTATCCTACGAGCAGTACTTC.

The chain carries TRBV9 and TRBJ1-4, with D hard to call. The CDR3 covers 16 residues. The V gene lost 0 bases and the J gene lost 6 bases, with 15 bases spanning the gap. Germline-derived CDR1 and CDR2 are SGDLS and YYNGEE. The CDR3 sequence is CASSVGRGGSDEKLFF. For the CDR3, the DNA is TGTGCCAGCAGCGTAGGTCGGGGAGGGAGTGATGAAAAACTGTTTTTT.

The gene calls are TRBV29-1 and TRBJ2-5; no firm D call. The CDR3 is made up of 12 amino acids. CDR1 and CDR2 from the germline V gene are SQVTM and ANQGSEA. Trimming removed 3 bases at V and 5 bases at J, with 10 bases between. The CDR3 sequence: CSVEVSRETQYF. The CDR3 DNA is TGCAGCGTTGAGGTCAGCAGGGAGACCCAGTACTTC.